Listed below are T cell receptor beta chains from one sample, sequenced in a study of blood T cell repertoires in COVID-19. Sequencing was performed with immunoSEQ multiplex PCR; in TCRdb, only in-frame clones are kept and a portion is missing. Seen here are some 220,000 clones, nearly 90% observed once, and the top ten hold about 12%. Material for sequencing was peripheral blood. These receptors all stem from a woman aged 18-29 years who had recovered from COVID-19. Each CDR3 is given with its conserved first and last residue. A D gene is named only where the DNA matches it firmly.

TRBV10-1	TRBJ1-2	13	TRBD1	CAIISAGTDPLTF	TGCGCCATCATAAGTGCCGGGACAGACCCCCTCACCTTC
TRBV5-1	TRBJ1-4	19	-	CASSSDPTAGERQGEKLFF	TGCGCCAGCAGCTCAGACCCAACCGCGGGGGAACGGCAGGGCGAAAAACTGTTTTTT
TRBV14	TRBJ1-1	16	-	CASSPGGALGYTEAFF	TGTGCCAGCAGCCCTGGGGGGGCGCTTGGCTACACTGAAGCTTTCTTT
TRBV10-2	TRBJ2-6	20	TRBD2	CASSEAGLADQYSGANVLTF	TGCGCCAGCAGTGAGGCTGGACTAGCGGACCAATATTCTGGGGCCAACGTCCTGACTTTC
TRBV29-1	TRBJ2-7	13	TRBD1	CSANSGTAKEQYF	TGCAGCGCGAACTCCGGGACAGCTAAGGAGCAGTACTTC
TRBV5-1	TRBJ1-1	13	-	CASSLGRDTEAFF	TGCGCCAGCAGCTTGGGACGGGACACTGAAGCTTTCTTT
TRBV19	TRBJ2-1	17	TRBD2	CASSNRGLASSYNEQFF	TGTGCCAGTAGTAACCGGGGACTAGCAAGCTCCTACAATGAGCAGTTCTTC
TRBV27	TRBJ1-3	16	TRBD1	CASSSNYRGAGNTIYF	TGTGCCAGCAGTTCCAACTACAGGGGGGCTGGAAACACCATATATTTT
TRBV6-2/TRBV6-3	TRBJ2-1	14	TRBD2	CASSTSGDGHEQFF	TGTGCCAGCAGTACTAGCGGGGACGGACATGAGCAGTTCTTC
TRBV5-1	TRBJ1-1	13	TRBD1	CASSPDRGTEAFF	TGCGCCAGCAGTCCCGACAGGGGCACTGAAGCTTTCTTT
TRBV9	TRBJ1-5	16	TRBD1	CASGGDRGSPNQPQHF	TGTGCCAGCGGGGGGGACAGGGGGTCCCCCAATCAGCCCCAGCATTTT
TRBV2	TRBJ1-3	11	-	CASSKASAIYF	TGTGCCAGCAGTAAAGCCTCTGCCATATATTTT
TRBV5-1	TRBJ2-7	15	TRBD1	CASSAGDRGPYEQYF	TGCGCCAGCAGTGCAGGGGACAGGGGACCGTACGAGCAGTACTTC
TRBV4-3	TRBJ1-1	13	TRBD1	CASKKSGGTEAFF	TGCGCCAGCAAAAAATCAGGGGGCACTGAAGCTTTCTTT
TRBV5-1	TRBJ1-3	15	TRBD1	CASSLGTGQGNTIYF	TGCGCCAGCAGCTTGGGGACAGGGCAAGGAAACACCATATATTTT